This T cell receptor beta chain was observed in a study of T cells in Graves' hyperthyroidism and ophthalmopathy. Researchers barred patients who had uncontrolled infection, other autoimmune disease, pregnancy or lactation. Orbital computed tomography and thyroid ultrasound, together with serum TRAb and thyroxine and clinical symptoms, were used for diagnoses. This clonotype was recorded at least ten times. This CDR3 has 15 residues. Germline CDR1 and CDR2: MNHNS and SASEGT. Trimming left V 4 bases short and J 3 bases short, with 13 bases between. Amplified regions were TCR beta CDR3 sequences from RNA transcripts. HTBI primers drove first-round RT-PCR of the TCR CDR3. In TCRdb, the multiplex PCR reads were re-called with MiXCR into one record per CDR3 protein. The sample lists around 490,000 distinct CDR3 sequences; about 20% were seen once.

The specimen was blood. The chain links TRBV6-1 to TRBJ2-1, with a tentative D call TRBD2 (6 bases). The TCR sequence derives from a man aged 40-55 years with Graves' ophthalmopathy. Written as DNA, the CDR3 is TGTGCCAGCAGTGGAGTGGGGGGTCTCTACAATGAGCAGTTCTTC. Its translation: CASSGVGGLYNEQFF.